What follows are 30 T cell receptor beta chains derived from one specimen sequenced in a study of breast tumors, draining lymph nodes, adjacent tissues. One entry per CDR3 protein results from TCRdb running MiXCR on the multiplex PCR reads. The sample has about 140,000 distinct CDR3 sequences, about 31% seen once. Axillary draining lymph nodes of breast cancer patients supplied the node samples. Input material: axillary lymph node tissue. Every receptor here comes from a female donor with breast cancer. Some clones in this sample may be carry-over from other donors' samples.

V and J are TRBV10-3 and TRBJ1-1; D may be TRBD1 (5 bases). CDR1 ENHRY and CDR2 SYGVKD come from the germline V gene. V gave up 4 bases and J gave up 6 bases, with 24 bases separating them. This CDR3 region has 17 residues. In DNA form, the CDR3 reads TGTGCCATCAGTGTTTTCAGGGCGAGGACGAGAGGGCCTGAAGCTTTCTTT. This encodes CAISVFRARTRGPEAFF.

This clonotype has a handful of counts. The chain employs TRBV27 and TRBJ2-1; D is undetermined. Germline CDR1 is MNHEY and CDR2 is SMNVEV (reference sequence). This CDR3 comprises 15 residues. V lost 8 bases and J lost 0, with 14 bases in between. The CDR3 DNA is TGTGCCAGCTCCTCGGACGGAAGCTCCTACAATGAGCAGTTCTTC. It translates to CASSSDGSSYNEQFF.

The rearrangement uses TRBV7-9 and TRBJ2-2; D unresolved. Deletions cut 1 base from V and 7 bases from J, with 10 bases between. CDR3 size: 14 residues. Looked up from germline, CDR1 is SEHNR and CDR2 is FQNEAQ (reference sequence). The CDR3 DNA reads TGTGCCAGCAGCTTAGTTGCTTTCGGCGGGGAGCTGTTTTTT. Translating it yields CASSLVAFGGELFF.

This clonotype was recorded many times. The chain carries TRBV4-1 and TRBJ2-5, with a possible D match to TRBD1 (6 bases). V lost 0 bases to trimming and J lost 4 bases, with 18 bases between them. The CDR3 extends over 17 amino acids. Germline V gene sequence: CDR1 MGHRA, CDR2 YSYEKL. The CDR3 nucleotides are TGCGCCAGCAGCCAAGATCGGTCAGAGGGGGAGCGAGAGACCCAGTACTTC. Residues: CASSQDRSEGERETQYF.

This clonotype was seen ten or more times. This rearrangement joins TRBV24-1 to TRBJ2-5; D gene ambiguous. This CDR3 has 13 amino acids. Trimming cost V 7 bases and J 5 bases, with 13 bases left between them. Germline V gene sequence: CDR1 KGHDR, CDR2 SFDVKD. The CDR3 DNA follows: TGTGCCACCAGGGGCGCGGTTCGTGAGACCCAGTACTTC. Residues: CATRGAVRETQYF.

This clonotype was seen ten or more times. The CDR3 region is CASSYSWGADTGELFF. The CDR3 bases are TGTGCCAGCAGTTACTCTTGGGGGGCAGACACCGGGGAGCTGTTTTTT. The chain has TRBV6-5 and TRBJ2-2, with D perhaps assigned TRBD1 or TRBD2 (6 bases each). This CDR3 contains 16 residues. V was trimmed by 0 bases and J by 3 bases, leaving 11 bases between them. Per the germline V gene, CDR1 is MNHEY and CDR2 is SVGAGI.

In DNA, the CDR3 is TGTGCCAGCACCCCACGCAGGGGCCCTTCCTACGAGCAGTACGTC. Encoded protein: CASTPRRGPSYEQYV. The chain couples TRBV6-6 to TRBJ2-7; perhaps TRBD1 as D (6 bases). CDR3 length: 15 amino acids. Germline CDR1 reads MNHNY; CDR2 reads SVGAGI (reference sequence). Deletions cut 7 bases from V and 1 base from J, with 17 bases between.

A remark on this clonotype: At one end the junction does not follow the germline gene, possibly because of a read error. The rearrangement links TRBV2 to TRBJ2-1; perhaps TRBD2 as D (5 bases). CDR1 is SNHLY and CDR2 is FYNNEI in the germline V gene. The CDR3 consists of 16 residues. CDR3 amino acids: CASSPGPLSTYNERSF. The CDR3 coding sequence is TGTGCCAGCAGCCCCGGGCCCCTAAGCACCTACAATGAGCGGTCCTTC.

This clonotype occurred many times. This chain uses TRBV9 with TRBJ2-3, with D perhaps matching TRBD1 or TRBD2 (5 bases each). The germline V and J ends were trimmed by 2 bases and 4 bases, with 14 bases remaining between them. The CDR3 is 15 residues long. From germline, CDR1 is SGDLS and CDR2 YYNGEE. As DNA, the CDR3 is TGTGCCAGCAGCGTGGGGACGGGGCCGTCAGATACGCAGTATTTT. This encodes CASSVGTGPSDTQYF.

The chain recombines TRBV12-3 or TRBV12-4 with TRBJ1-1; D is unresolved. This CDR3 has 13 residues. Trimming left V 1 base short and J 6 bases short, with 9 bases between. The CDR3 spells CASSLVGGSEAFF. In DNA form, the CDR3 reads TGTGCCAGCAGTTTAGTGGGCGGGTCTGAAGCTTTCTTT.

This clonotype appeared many times. V is TRBV25-1 and J is TRBJ1-2; TRBD1 is a possible D gene (6 bases). Per the germline V gene, CDR1 is MGHDK and CDR2 is SYGVNS. This CDR3 contains 16 residues. V dropped 1 base and J dropped 4 bases, with 16 bases sitting between them. CDR3 DNA: TGTGCCAGCAGTGAATTCGGGGGGCAGACAGTCTATGGCTACACCTTC. It codes for CASSEFGGQTVYGYTF.

This clonotype showed up many times. The rearrangement links TRBV5-1 to TRBJ1-3; 11 bases map to TRBD1. In germline, CDR1 is SGHRS, CDR2 YFSETQ. The trim removed 0 bases at V and 1 base at J, leaving 0 bases unmatched. The CDR3 consists of 16 residues. The CDR3 loop is CASSLGDRGSGNTIYF. Here the CDR3 DNA reads TGCGCCAGCAGCTTGGGGGACAGGGGGTCTGGAAACACCATATATTTT.

This clonotype showed up just a few times. A much larger clone sits a single nucleotide away, making a read error possible. The genes are TRBV5-8 and TRBJ1-2, with D uncertain. Germline assignment: CDR1 SGHTS and CDR2 YDEGEE. The CDR3 contains 14 residues. The V gene lost 0 bases and the J gene lost 2 bases, with 8 bases spanning the gap. The CDR3: CASSLDGTNYGYTF. The CDR3 coding sequence is TGTGCCAGCAGCTTGGACGGAACAAACTATGGCTACACCTTC.

Notes on this clonotype: The final CDR3 position lacks the conserved phenylalanine or tryptophan, pointing to a likely read error. This sequence joins TRBV5-1 and TRBJ1-4; D is undetermined. The length of the CDR3 is 13 residues. With 0 bases removed from V and 7 bases from J, the gap between germline ends came to 7 bases. Germline V CDR1 and CDR2: SGHRS, YFSETQ. CDR3 amino acids: CASSLDGTEKLFY. The CDR3 DNA is TGCGCCAGCAGCTTGGATGGCACTGAAAAACTGTTTTAT.

CDR3 bases: TGTGCCATCAGACAGGGGGCGTTTGGGGCCAACGTCCTGACTTTC. Its protein product is CAIRQGAFGANVLTF. The chain combines TRBV10-3 with TRBJ2-6, with TRBD1 matching 9 bases. Unmatched junction bases numbered 3, after V lost 6 bases and J lost 3 bases. This CDR3 comprises 15 residues. CDR1 ENHRY and CDR2 SYGVKD come from the germline V gene.

This clonotype was counted ten times or more. This sequence joins TRBV27 and TRBJ1-3, with TRBD1 matching over 8 bases. Germline V gene sequence: CDR1 MNHEY, CDR2 SMNVEV (reference sequence). There are 14 residues in the CDR3. Germline trimming cut 6 bases from V and 8 bases from J; bases unmatched to any gene: 9. The CDR3 reads CASSPQGAQDTIYF. The CDR3, as DNA: TGTGCCAGCAGCCCCCAGGGGGCGCAGGACACCATATATTTT.

Ten or more counts support this clonotype. This chain uses TRBV7-2 with TRBJ2-5; unclear D gene. The CDR3 consists of 13 residues. The germline V gene has CDR1 SGHTA and CDR2 FQGNSA. V was cut by 6 bases and J by 0 bases, with 8 bases left in between. The chain's CDR3 is CASRWADQETQYF. As DNA, the CDR3 is TGTGCCAGCAGATGGGCGGACCAAGAGACCCAGTACTTC.

This clonotype has ten or more counts. This chain connects TRBV10-3 to TRBJ2-6, with unresolved D. CDR1 is ENHRY, CDR2 SYGVKD, per germline. The V gene lost 0 bases and the J gene lost 3 bases, with 9 bases spanning the gap. The CDR3 runs to 16 residues. The CDR3 DNA reads TGTGCCATCAGTGAGTCGTGGGGTGGTGGGGCCAACGTCCTGACTTTC. Protein: CAISESWGGGANVLTF.

Notes on this clonotype: The junction departs from the called germline gene at one end, perhaps through a read error. This chain uses TRBV5-6 with TRBJ1-2, with a tentative D call TRBD1 (5 bases). CDR1 and CDR2 (germline): SGHDT, YYEEEE. CDR3 size: 15 residues. CDR3 in amino acids: CASSSLPGRKYGYIF. The CDR3 bases are TGTGCCAGCAGCTCACTCCCGGGACGGAAATATGGCTACATCTTC.

This clonotype was recorded many times. The chain employs TRBV6-5 and TRBJ2-7; D is ambiguous. V was clipped by 5 bases and J by 1 base, with 6 bases between them. The CDR3 runs to 12 residues. In germline, CDR1 is MNHEY, CDR2 SVGAGI. The CDR3 spells CASSTESYEQYF. CDR3 nucleotide sequence: TGTGCCAGCAGTACAGAATCCTACGAGCAGTACTTC.

This clonotype has at least ten counts. The chain links TRBV6-5 to TRBJ1-2, with TRBD1 identical over 10 bases. The length of the CDR3 is 15 residues. Germline CDR1 is MNHEY and CDR2 is SVGAGI. V was clipped by 5 bases and J by 8 bases; unmatched bases: 11. The chain's CDR3 is CASSPDRGSGLGYTF. The CDR3 nucleotides are TGTGCCAGCAGTCCGGACAGGGGGAGCGGGTTGGGCTACACCTTC.

This chain connects TRBV7-9 to TRBJ2-7, with 7 bases lining up with TRBD2. This CDR3 comprises 15 residues. Germline V lookup: CDR1 SEHNR, CDR2 FQNEAQ (reference sequence). The trim removed 5 bases at V and 3 bases at J, leaving 10 bases unmatched. The CDR3 loop reads CASSEGLAVYYEQYF. The CDR3 DNA reads as TGTGCCAGCAGCGAGGGGCTAGCGGTGTACTACGAGCAGTACTTC.

The chain combines TRBV2 with TRBJ2-5; unclear D gene. The CDR3 sequence is 13 residues long. The V and J ends lost 2 bases and 5 bases respectively, with 9 bases between them. Germline values: CDR1 SNHLY, CDR2 FYNNEI. The CDR3 region is CASSEWADETQYF. The CDR3 DNA reads as TGTGCCAGCAGTGAATGGGCAGACGAGACCCAGTACTTC.

V is TRBV7-6 and J is TRBJ1-3; 9 nucleotides align to TRBD1. CDR1 and CDR2 (germline): SGHVS, FNYEAQ. This CDR3 has 16 amino acids. V was clipped by 5 bases and J by 0 bases; unmatched bases: 5. The CDR3 coding sequence is TGTGCCAGCAGCAAAGAGGGACAGGGCTCTGGAAACACCATATATTTT. This codes for CASSKEGQGSGNTIYF. The full variable domain, its missing parts supplied by reference TRBV7-6 and TRBJ1-3, is GAGVSQSPRYKVTKRGQDVALRCDPISGHVSLYWYRQALGQGPEFLTYFNYEAQQDKSGLPNDRFSAERPEGSISTLTIQRTEQRDSAMYRCASSKEGQGSGNTIYFGEGSWLTVV.

Notes on this clonotype: At one end the junction does not follow the germline gene, possibly because of a read error. This chain links TRBV29-1 with TRBJ1-3; unclear D gene. The length of the CDR3 is 14 residues. Germline V gene data show CDR1 as SQVTM and CDR2 as ANQGSEA. The CDR3 DNA sequence: TGCAGCGCCCCGGACCGCCCAAGCAAGAACACCAAATATTTT. Its translation: CSAPDRPSKNTKYF.

This clonotype was counted only a few times. The chain combines TRBV7-8 with TRBJ1-1; 7 bases map to TRBD1. With 5 bases clipped from V and 4 bases from J, the junction kept 7 bases outside the gene matches. There are 14 residues in the CDR3. Germline V gene sequence: CDR1 SGHVS, CDR2 FQNEAQ. This chain's CDR3 is CASSERQGLTEAFF. CDR3 DNA: TGTGCCAGCAGCGAACGACAGGGACTCACTGAAGCTTTCTTT. Full variable domain (rest looked up from reference TRBV7-8 and TRBJ1-1): GAGVSQSPRYKVAKRGQDVALRCDPISGHVSLFWYQQALGQGPEFLTYFQNEAQLDKSGLPSDRFFAERPEGSVSTLKIQRTQQEDSAVYLCASSERQGLTEAFFGQGTRLTVV.

At least ten counts were recorded for this clonotype. J is TRBJ1-2 and V is TRBV20-1; perhaps TRBD1 as D (6 bases). Per germline, CDR1 DFQATT and CDR2 SNEGSKA (reference sequence). Trimming took 6 bases from V and 6 from J, leaving 17 bases between them. CDR3 length: 13 amino acids. The CDR3 DNA reads TGCAGTGCCTCCGGGACAAAAGCTCATGGCTACACCTTC. Its translation: CSASGTKAHGYTF.

In the case of this clonotype: A much larger clonotype is one base distant, so this may be a read error. This chain links TRBV20-1 with TRBJ2-1; 7 nucleotides match TRBD1. Trimming removed 3 bases from V and 10 bases from J; junction bases left unmatched: 12. Germline lookup yields CDR1 DFQATT and CDR2 SNEGSKA (reference sequence). This CDR3 contains 14 residues. CDR3 amino acids: CSASKGQTTPEQFF. The CDR3 region has the DNA TGCAGTGCTAGTAAGGGACAGACGACCCCGGAGCAGTTCTTC.

This clonotype was seen many times. The chain recombines TRBV6-2 or TRBV6-3 with TRBJ2-7; D remains unclear. CDR1 is MNHEY, CDR2 SVGEGT, per germline. There are 16 residues in the CDR3. The ends were cut back, 5 bases at V and 3 bases at J, with 20 bases in the middle. CDR3 sequence reads: CASSTWTATRSYEQYV. The CDR3 DNA reads TGTGCCAGCAGTACCTGGACGGCTACTCGAAGCTACGAGCAGTACGTC.

For this clonotype: Its ends do not fully match the called genes, so a read error is possible. This rearrangement joins TRBV28 to TRBJ1-3; a possible D gene is TRBD1 (6 bases). The CDR3 contains 19 residues. From germline, CDR1 is MDHEN and CDR2 SYDVKM. CDR3 sequence reads: CASSLTEGEKGPGGNAIYF. As DNA, the CDR3 is TGTGCCAGCAGTTTGACGGAGGGGGAGAAAGGACCTGGGGGAAACGCCATATATTTT.